A single T cell receptor beta chain is shown here with its context. In its sample, this clonotype was seen many times. What this receptor recognizes is not known. Per-nucleotide qualities are absent, and no much larger clonotype sits a single base away. This specimen comes from a study of CD8 T cells in ankylosing spondylitis (dated by TCRdb to the late 2010s). A note on the overall study: The study profiled T cell receptor beta repertoires in healthy donors and ankylosing spondylitis patients to find disease-linked TCR variants. The whole study cohort included some 100 healthy donors and around 24 ankylosing spondylitis patients. Peripheral blood was sampled, and synovial fluid was also collected from ankylosing spondylitis patients. Results and caveats for the whole study, not just this receptor: Blood from ankylosing spondylitis patients appeared to be characterized by a TCR beta motif made up of seven or eight highly homologous amino acid variants. The disease-linked clones showed a CD8+ phenotype and occurred at relatively low frequencies in peripheral blood. Some motif variants were previously reported in synovial fluid and blood of reactive arthritis patients, suggesting common disease-initiation mechanisms. Significant enrichment of the disease-linked clones was reported in matched synovial fluid samples from ankylosing spondylitis patients.

The data were produced on an Illumina HiSeq 2500. TCR beta libraries were prepared by quantitative 5'-RACE with molecular barcodes. As for how the authors treated the data: A new computational method, built on a probabilistic model of VDJ rearrangement, was used to identify disease-linked TCR variants. TCRdb reran the public reads through fastp at Q25 and MiXCR, keeping productive beta chains. CDR3 protein sequences are deduplicated, and each keeps its most common genes and DNA. The V and J calls reflect TCRdb's pipeline rather than the authors' work. This sample comprises 250,000 or so distinct CDR3 sequences, under 20% of them detected only once. Together, the top ten hold 25% to 40% of the sample. CDR3 length: 16 amino acids, cysteine to phenylalanine. Only the CDR3 part of the read is kept: 48 bases, read in frame from the first base. CDR1 and CDR2 (SGHRS, YFSETQ) derive from the germline V gene. Relative to germline, V is missing 0 bases and J is missing 1 base, with 2 bases of the junction outside any gene match.

Sequenced material: blood, either unsorted or a sorted T cell fraction (not recorded which). The chain is encoded by TRBV5-1 joined to TRBJ2-3, and TRBD2 aligns with 10 junction nucleotides. This TCR was sampled from a male donor with ankylosing spondylitis or in good health (not recorded which). The CDR3 protein is CASSLEGTSGTDTQYF. In nucleotides, the sequence is TGCGCCAGCAGCTTGGAAGGGACTAGCGGCACAGATACGCAGTATTTT. Full variable domain (CDR3 extended with the reference TRBV5-1 and TRBJ2-3 proteins): KAGVTQTPRYLIKTRGQQVTLSCSPISGHRSVSWYQQTPGQGLQFLFEYFSETQRNKGNFPGRFSGRQFSNSRSEMNVSTLELGDSALYLCASSLEGTSGTDTQYFGPGTRLTVL.